These T cell receptor beta chains were read from a single sample in a study of blood T cell repertoires in COVID-19. The protocol was immunoSEQ multiplex PCR, while the TCRdb copy is restricted to in-frame clones and leaves out a portion. The sample carries approximately 90,000 clones, about 91% recorded once. The material sequenced was peripheral blood. These receptors were taken from a man aged 55 to 70 with acute or convalescent COVID-19. The CDR3 runs from the conserved cysteine through the conserved F or W. Clone size is stated in some rows and not others, as once, few, many or a class when expanded.

abundance,j_gene,v_gene,CDR3aa
NA,TRBJ2-2,TRBV5-1,CASSLAGGTNTGELFF
NA,TRBJ2-1,TRBV24-1,CATSDLPVVAGVNEQFF
NA,TRBJ2-2,TRBV5-1,CASSKDVAGELLRDTGELFF
NA,TRBJ2-7,TRBV5-6,CASSTRRTLYEQYF
once,TRBJ1-3,TRBV18,CASSPPMDRGPGNTIYF
NA,TRBJ2-1,TRBV30,CAWGWPSGPLYNEQFF
NA,TRBJ1-1,TRBV5-1,CASSLDGGSTEAFF
NA,TRBJ1-5,TRBV18,CASSPETGVNQPQHF
NA,TRBJ2-7,TRBV7-8,CASSLMPGLAGYEQYF
NA,TRBJ2-3,TRBV2,CASSGDRGLTDTQYF
NA,TRBJ2-2,TRBV15,CATSTGQGDTGELFF
NA,TRBJ2-5,TRBV5-1,CASSSQGPWETQYF
NA,TRBJ2-7,TRBV20-1,CSASKVAGGYEQYF
NA,TRBJ2-7,TRBV29-1,CSVEGAGGTYEQYF
NA,TRBJ2-5,TRBV5-4,CASSFDRGEWETQYF
NA,TRBJ2-3,TRBV5-6,CASSLGQGGGTDTQYF
NA,TRBJ2-7,TRBV2,CASSTGQGSYEQYF
NA,TRBJ2-1,TRBV21-1,CASSKALDSFPYNEQFF
NA,TRBJ1-1,TRBV19,CASTPSEGEAFF
NA,TRBJ1-4,TRBV5-1,CASSPFLPRGEEKLFF
NA,TRBJ2-7,TRBV29-1,CSVEEEKRYEQYF
NA,TRBJ1-2,TRBV7-9,CASSRVGYGYTF
once,TRBJ1-3,TRBV4-2,CASSQVGQASGNTIYF
NA,TRBJ2-1,TRBV6-2/TRBV6-3,CASSFGVATYNEQFF
NA,TRBJ2-7,TRBV7-6,CASSLAGRAYEQYF
once,TRBJ1-6,TRBV5-1,CASSLTTGSSYNSPLHF